The clone carrying this TCR beta chain appeared a few times. As yet, its antigen is unknown. The data stem from a study of T cell repertoires in cytomegalovirus infection. On the study more broadly: HLA-C-restricted CMV epitopes, recently identified, and well-studied HLA-B-restricted ones were used by the study.

In TCRdb, the reads were re-called with MiXCR into one record per CDR3 protein. Seen here are around 900,000 distinct CDR3 sequences, approximately 32% observed once, and the top ten hold 10% to 15%. Study-wide results and caveats: Dominating the ex vivo response were HLA-C-restricted CMV-specific TCR beta clonotypes.

The source was cultured CD8+ T cells from PBMCs, collected from culture after CMV antigen stimulation. The sequence was obtained from a human donor in good health (CMV status not recorded). Some clones in this sample may be carry-over from other donors' samples.

The CDR3 sequence is CATSRSPGRSLYQPQHF. The CDR3 DNA is TGTGCCACCAGTCGATCCCCCGGACGGAGTCTGTATCAGCCCCAGCATTTT. The chain links TRBV24-1 to TRBJ1-5; D uncertain. V was shortened by 6 bases and J by 5 bases, with 22 bases between the two germline ends. This CDR3 region has 17 residues. Germline CDR1 KGHDR, CDR2 SFDVKD.